The entry that follows covers one T cell receptor (beta chain) sequence. Its antigen is not identified. Additional DNA sequences in this sample encode the identical CDR3. The entry originates in a study of shared clonotypes between healthy human individuals. Study-level information: The study used three CD4 naive, three CD4 memory, two CD8 naive and one CD8 memory plate per donor. Overall study findings and caveats: At large depth, rarefaction still showed sorted-subset sequencing to be incomplete. In this cohort, only blood was sampled, and tissue repertoires likely differ. Naive CD4 clonotypes overlapped across a handful of donors at roughly 5.1%.

CD45RO-negative, CCR7-selected cells formed the naive CD8 fraction, which excluded terminally differentiated effector memory CD45RA+ cells. Method: immunoSEQ multiplex PCR; TCRdb's copy keeps in-frame clones and lacks some. The sample yields roughly 850,000 clones, around 96% seen once. Trimming cost V 1 base and J 3 bases; bases outside gene matches: 3. The CDR3 loop spans 14 amino acids. The germline gives CDR1 SGHDN, CDR2 FVKESK. This receptor was taken from a man aged 25-40 years in good health. Material: naive CD8+ T cells sorted from blood. The chain has TRBV14 and TRBJ2-7; TRBD1 agrees at 7 bases. The CDR3 loop reads CASSQGPGGYEQYF. The CDR3 DNA reads as TGTGCCAGCAGCCAAGGCCCAGGGGGCTACGAGCAGTACTTC. Complete variable domain (other parts from reference TRBV14 and TRBJ2-7): EAGVTQFPSHSVIEKGQTVTLRCDPISGHDNLYWYRRVMGKEIKFLLHFVKESKQDESGMPNNRFLAERTGGTYSTLKVQPAELEDSGVYFCASSQGPGGYEQYFGPGTRLTVT.